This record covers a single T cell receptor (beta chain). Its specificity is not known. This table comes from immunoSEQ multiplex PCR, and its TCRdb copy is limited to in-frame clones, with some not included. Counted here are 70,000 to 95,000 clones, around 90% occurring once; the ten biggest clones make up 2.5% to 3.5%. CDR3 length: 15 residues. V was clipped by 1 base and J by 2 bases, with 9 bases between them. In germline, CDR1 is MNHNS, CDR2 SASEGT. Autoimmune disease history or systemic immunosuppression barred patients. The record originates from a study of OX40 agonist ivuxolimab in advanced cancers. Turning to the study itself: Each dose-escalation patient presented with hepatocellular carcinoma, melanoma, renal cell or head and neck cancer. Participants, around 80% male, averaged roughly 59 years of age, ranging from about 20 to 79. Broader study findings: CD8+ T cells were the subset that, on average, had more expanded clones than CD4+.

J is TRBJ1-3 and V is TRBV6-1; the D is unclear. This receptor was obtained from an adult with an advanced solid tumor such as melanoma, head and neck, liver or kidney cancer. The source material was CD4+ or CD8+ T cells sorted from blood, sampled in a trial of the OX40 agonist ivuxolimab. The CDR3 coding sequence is TGTGCCAGCAGTGAAGTGACAAGGCCTGGAAACACCATATATTTT. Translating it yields CASSEVTRPGNTIYF.